Included here is one T cell receptor beta chain sequence, with context. What it recognizes is unknown. Assay used: immunoSEQ multiplex PCR; TCRdb lists only in-frame clones, some missing. This sample carries roughly 150,000 clones, 70% to 90% of them seen once, and the ten largest clones take 0.95% to 1.1%. V gave up 5 bases and J gave up 3 bases; unmatched junction bases: 4. Germline assignment: CDR1 LNHDA and CDR2 SQIVND (reference sequence). The CDR3 has 15 amino acids. Second doses that came at about 4 or about 12 weeks were put together. These data come from a study of T cell responses to AZD1222 COVID-19 vaccine. Study observations and caveats: Donors skewed white British and female; clonal diversity was possibly underestimated. Of the AZD1222 recipients, only 5 or 6 were seropositive at baseline. Researchers took repertoire samples only after the peak T cell response had come.

The TCR sequence derives from an adult who received the AZD1222 COVID-19 vaccine. The sample was peripheral blood, taken 28 days after the second AZD1222 dose. The chain couples TRBV19 to TRBJ2-2; 9 nucleotides align to TRBD2. CDR3 sequence (DNA): TGTGCCAGTAGTGTAACTAGCGGGTACACCGGGGAGCTGTTTTTT. The encoded protein is CASSVTSGYTGELFF.